Listed below are T cell receptor beta chains from one sample, sequenced in a study of shared T cell receptors in the human thymus. Clones were sequenced by immunoSEQ multiplex PCR, and TCRdb holds only the in-frame ones, with some missing. The sample lists roughly 500,000 clones, about 80% occurring once. This sample was shared with a second study, whose subject was human thymus T cells.

Material: thymocytes. The receptors come from a boy under two years old with a congenital heart defect. The CDR3 runs from the conserved cysteine through the conserved F or W. Each record gives: V gene, D gene, J gene, clone size, CDR3 DNA, CDR3 protein. A D gene is named only where the DNA matches it firmly. Clone size is given for some rows only: seen once, a few or many times, or a class if the clone is expanded.

>TRBV18|TRBD2|TRBJ2-7|few
TGTGCCAGCTCGTTAGCGGGAGGCAGCTCCTACGAGCAGTACTTC
CASSLAGGSSYEQYF
>TRBV19|TRBD2|TRBJ2-1|few
TGTGCCAGTAGTACAGGACCGGAGGGAGGGTGCAATGAGCAGTTCTTC
CASSTGPEGGCNEQFF
>TRBV19|TRBD1|TRBJ1-5|-
TGTGCCAGTAGTTCCCGGGACAGGGCTAGTTATCGGCCCCAGCATTTT
CASSSRDRASYRPQHF
>TRBV5-1|-|TRBJ2-1|-
TGCGCCAGCAGCTTGGTCCTAAATGAGCAGTTCTTC
CASSLVLNEQFF
>TRBV10-3|-|TRBJ1-3|few
TGTGCCATCAGTGAGCCCAGTGGCAGGGTCTCTGGAAACACCATATATTTT
CAISEPSGRVSGNTIYF
>TRBV28|TRBD1|TRBJ1-5|-
TGTGCCAGCAGACCTCGACGGGACAGGGGGCGCATTGGGGGCAATCAGCCCCAGCATTTT
CASRPRRDRGRIGGNQPQHF
>TRBV6-1|TRBD2|TRBJ2-1|-
TGTGCCAGCAGCCTAGCTAGCGGTAGGGGTGAGCAGTTCTTC
CASSLASGRGEQFF
>TRBV12-2|-|TRBJ2-7|-
TGTGCAAGTCGCTTAGAAAAGGCTAGCGGGAAAGTTCGGTACTTC
CASRLEKASGKVRYF
>TRBV4-1|TRBD1|TRBJ2-7|-
TGCGCCAGCAGCCTGGGACAGGGTGGCGAGCAGTACTTC
CASSLGQGGEQYF
>TRBV9|-|TRBJ2-5|few
TGTGCCAGCAGCGTAGTGCCAGGCGAGGAGACCCAGTACTTC
CASSVVPGEETQYF
>TRBV5-1|TRBD1|TRBJ2-3|-
TGCGCCAGCAGCTTACACAGGGGGACAAGCACAGATACGCAGTATTTT
CASSLHRGTSTDTQYF
>TRBV6-4|TRBD1|TRBJ2-1|-
TGTGCCAGCAGTGAGGACAGGGTCGGTGAGCAGTTCTTC
CASSEDRVGEQFF
>TRBV28|-|TRBJ1-1|-
TGTGCCAGCAGCCCCGGGGAGGGCACTGAAGCTTTCTTT
CASSPGEGTEAFF
>TRBV5-8|TRBD2|TRBJ2-3|-
TGTGCCAGCAGGCCCCTAGCGGGAGGGCGAGATACGCAGTATTTT
CASRPLAGGRDTQYF
>TRBV30|-|TRBJ2-1|once
TGTGCCTGGAGTCAGGGGTCGGGACCGACATTTTACAATGAGCAGTTCTTC
CAWSQGSGPTFYNEQFF
>TRBV7-9|TRBD2|TRBJ2-1|-
TGTGCCAGCAGCGCTAGCGGGAACAATGAGCAGTTCTTC
CASSASGNNEQFF
>TRBV5-1|TRBD2|TRBJ2-1|-
TGCGCCAGCAGCTTGGCCCGGGCTAGCGGGACGGACAATGAGCAGTTCTTC
CASSLARASGTDNEQFF
>TRBV6-5|TRBD1|TRBJ1-1|-
TGTGCCAGCAGACCACAGGGGGCGGGGAACACTGAAGCTTTCTTT
CASRPQGAGNTEAFF
>TRBV27|TRBD2|TRBJ2-7|-
TGTGCCAGCAGTTTCCCTTCAAACGGGGCTAGCGGGAGTCGAGAGCAGTACTTC
CASSFPSNGASGSREQYF
>TRBV30|TRBD1|TRBJ1-1|-
TGTGCCTGGAGTAAACAGACAGGGAAAAGGGTGAACACTGAAGCTTTCTTT
CAWSKQTGKRVNTEAFF
>TRBV2|TRBD1|TRBJ1-1|-
TGTGCCAGCAGTCCCCAGGGGGGCACTGAAGCTTTCTTT
CASSPQGGTEAFF
>TRBV28|-|TRBJ2-7|-
TGTGCCAGCAGTATCCACAGCTCCTACGAGCAGTACTTC
CASSIHSSYEQYF
>TRBV27|-|TRBJ1-2|-
TGTGCCAGCCAACCGGGAACAGTAAGACTCGGTTCCTATGGCTACACCTTC
CASQPGTVRLGSYGYTF
>TRBV10-3|TRBD2|TRBJ2-2|-
TGTGCCATCAGATCCACTTTGGATAGCGGGAGGACGAACACCGGGGAGCTGTTTTTT
CAIRSTLDSGRTNTGELFF
>TRBV28|TRBD1|TRBJ2-7|once
TGTGCCAGCAGTTTTTACAGGGGAGTTGGCGAGCAGTACTTC
CASSFYRGVGEQYF
>TRBV6-5|-|TRBJ2-5|few
TGTGCCAGCACTCCTAGCCAGCAAGAGACCCAGTACTTC
CASTPSQQETQYF
>TRBV6-6|TRBD1|TRBJ2-5|-
TGTGCCAGCAGAGAGGGACAGGGTCCCGAGACCCAGTACTTC
CASREGQGPETQYF
>TRBV27|TRBD2|TRBJ2-3|-
TGTGCCAGCAGTTTCGGGACTAGGAAAGATACGCAGTATTTT
CASSFGTRKDTQYF
>TRBV30|TRBD2|TRBJ2-3|-
TGTGCCTGGGGTGGCGGGGGGGCCTATACGCAGTATTTT
CAWGGGGAYTQYF
>TRBV19|TRBD2|TRBJ2-7|once
TGTGCCAGTAGTATAGGGCTAGCGGGAGGCCTCTACGAGCAGTACTTC
CASSIGLAGGLYEQYF
>TRBV27|TRBD1|TRBJ2-7|-
TGTGCCAGCAGTCCCTTCCTTTCGACAGGGACCGCCTACGAGCAGTACTTC
CASSPFLSTGTAYEQYF
>TRBV6-6|-|TRBJ2-7|few
TGTGCCAGCAGCCGTGGGAGACCCTACGAGCAGTACTTC
CASSRGRPYEQYF
>TRBV7-2|-|TRBJ2-7|-
TGTGCCAGCAGACTCGGGACACTTACCTACGAGCAGTACTTC
CASRLGTLTYEQYF
>TRBV27|-|TRBJ2-7|-
TGTGCCAGCAGTCCCCTCGACAGCTATTACGAGCAGTACTTC
CASSPLDSYYEQYF
>TRBV7-9|TRBD1|TRBJ1-2|-
TGTGCCAGCAGCCACCGGGACAGGGGAGCTGGCTACACCTTC
CASSHRDRGAGYTF
>TRBV11-2|TRBD1|TRBJ2-7|-
TGTGCCAGCAGCTTCCGCCGGGACAGGGGGTCCCACGAGCAGTACTTC
CASSFRRDRGSHEQYF
>TRBV5-4|TRBD2|TRBJ2-3|-
TGTGCCAGCAGCTTCACTAGCGGGGACACAGATACGCAGTATTTT
CASSFTSGDTDTQYF
>TRBV30|TRBD1|TRBJ2-5|-
TGTGCCTGGGAAGAAGAGGGACAGGGGGATGAGACCCAGTACTTC
CAWEEEGQGDETQYF